This T cell receptor beta chain was sequenced in a study of cytomegalovirus exposure and HLA in healthy donors. This CDR3 region has 15 residues. Germline V gene data show CDR1 as SGDLS and CDR2 as YYNGEE. V shed 4 bases, J shed 0 bases, and the junction held 3 bases outside the gene matches. PCR was performed using 60 Vbeta and 13 Jbeta primers. Here immunoSEQ multiplex PCR was the method, and the copy in TCRdb shows in-frame clones only, minus some. The data show more than 150,000 clones, with roughly four fifths seen just once and more than 1.5% held by the top ten. The chain employs TRBV9 and TRBJ2-2, with TRBD1 identical over 7 bases. This clonotype originated in a man aged 45-65 years in good health and CMV-seronegative. The sequencing input was PBMCs. The CDR3 loop is CASSTGTANTGELFF. In DNA form, the CDR3 reads TGTGCCAGCAGCACCGGGACAGCGAACACCGGGGAGCTGTTTTTT.